This T cell receptor (beta chain) appears in the sequencing data of a study of blood T cell repertoires in COVID-19. Study details: Collection of acute and convalescent COVID-19 samples took place in the United States, Italy and Spain. Nucleic acid was either cDNA or gDNA, and it came from T cells, B-cell-depleted T cells, or PBMCs.

The repertoire was sequenced with immunoSEQ multiplex PCR; TCRdb's copy has only in-frame clones and lacks some. Among some 300,000 clones listed, 87% were seen once. Source material: peripheral blood. The receptor comes from a man aged 18-30 years with active or convalescent COVID-19.

This CDR3 reads CASNSGSSYEQYF. In nucleotides, the CDR3 is TGTGCCAGTAACAGCGGGAGCTCCTACGAGCAGTACTTC. The V call is TRBV27, the J call TRBJ2-7, with 8 bases aligning to TRBD2. The junction had 4 bases not matched to a gene; V was cut back by 9 bases and J by 0 bases. In germline, CDR1 is MNHEY, CDR2 SMNVEV (reference sequence). This CDR3 has 13 residues.